This T cell receptor beta chain stems from a study of identical twins. The junction had 6 bases not matched to a gene; V was cut back by 4 bases and J by 8 bases. The length of the CDR3 is 14 residues. This clonotype appeared many times. TCRdb processed the 5' RACE reads anew with MiXCR; each CDR3 protein has one entry. The repertoire has around 250,000 distinct CDR3 sequences, about 13% of them found once; the top ten carry approximately 4%. The sample also formed part of further work on yellow fever vaccine responses in identical twins.

This TCR was sampled from a woman between 18 and 29 years old in good health. The rearrangement joins TRBV12-3 or TRBV12-4 to TRBJ2-1; 9 nucleotides align to TRBD1. The sequenced sample was memory (CD45RO+) T cells sorted from blood. The CDR3 loop reads CASSSRDRVHEQFF. The CDR3 DNA follows: TGTGCCAGCAGTTCAAGGGACAGGGTGCATGAGCAGTTCTTC.